This T cell receptor beta chain was sequenced for a study of blood T cell repertoires in COVID-19. Study at large: Spain, Italy and the United States supplied samples that represented acute and convalescent COVID-19. The analysed material was cDNA or gDNA that came from T cells, B-cell-depleted T cells, or PBMCs.

Per the authors' pipeline: Reference gene primer amplification in the assay estimated nucleated cell counts. Some clones are missing from TCRdb's copy, which holds only in-frame ones; the method was immunoSEQ multiplex PCR. The V and J calls and clone size are taken from that table; D and trimming were inferred from the DNA. Of 65,000 to 90,000 clones detected, around 90% appear once; the ten largest clones hold 6.5% to 8.5%. V was clipped by 6 bases and J by 3 bases; unmatched bases: 4. Germline V gives CDR1 MNHEY, CDR2 SMNVEV (reference sequence). This CDR3 is built from 14 residues. This clonotype was sampled from a human donor in a cohort sampled during active COVID-19. The chain is built from TRBV27 and TRBJ2-7, with 11 bases fitting TRBD2. The sequencing sample was made of peripheral blood. DNA of the CDR3: TGTGCCAGCAGGAAGCTAGCGGGGGGCTACGAGCAGTACTTC. As protein: CASRKLAGGYEQYF.